Presented here are 16 T cell receptor beta chains from one specimen sequenced in a study of technical replicates of blood from four donors. TCRdb's copy holds only in-frame clones and misses some; the assay was immunoSEQ multiplex PCR. The data show fewer than 90,000 clones, around 94% seen once. Sequenced input: T cells isolated from PBMCs. These receptors all stem from a human donor in good health.

This sequence joins TRBV7-8 and TRBJ2-1; 8 bases are a match to TRBD1. CDR1 and CDR2 from the germline V gene are SGHVS and FQNEAQ. This CDR3 has 15 amino acids. With V trimmed by 3 bases and J by 4 bases, 5 bases remained unmatched. This CDR3 reads CASSFVRTGYNEQFF. DNA of the CDR3: TGTGCCAGCAGCTTTGTCAGGACAGGGTACAATGAGCAGTTCTTC.

The table lists this clone with a count of one. The chain recombines TRBV13 with TRBJ2-1; D perhaps matches TRBD1 (6 bases). Germline-derived CDR1 and CDR2 are PRHDT and FYEKMQ (reference sequence). This CDR3 is 12 amino acids long. Deletions cut 5 bases from V and 7 bases from J, with 9 bases between. In DNA form, the CDR3 reads TGTGCCAGCAGCCTACAGGGAAATGAGCAGTTCTTC. Translation gives CASSLQGNEQFF.

Here the CDR3 DNA reads TGTGCCTGGAGTGGACGTCAGGGAATGTTGGGTTCACCCCTCCACTTT. As protein: CAWSGRQGMLGSPLHF. J is TRBJ1-6 and V is TRBV30; D may be TRBD1 (5 bases). The germline V gene has CDR1 GTSNPN and CDR2 SVGIG (reference sequence). The CDR3 has 16 residues. Trimming took 1 base from V and 9 from J, leaving 19 bases between them.

The chain couples TRBV19 to TRBJ2-3; 9 bases are a match to TRBD1. The V segment lost 3 bases and the J segment 5 bases; nucleotides outside the gene matches: 9. This CDR3 has 16 amino acids. CDR1 is LNHDA, CDR2 SQIVND, per germline (reference sequence). The DNA for the CDR3 is TGTGCCAGTAGTATTTGGTCGGGACAGGGTAGAGATACGCAGTATTTT. It encodes CASSIWSGQGRDTQYF.

The chain is built from TRBV7-2 and TRBJ1-5; 9 nucleotides line up with TRBD1. The CDR3 contains 17 residues. V shed 4 bases and J 5 bases; nucleotides not matched to a gene: 12. CDR1 is SGHTA, CDR2 FQGNSA, per germline. This CDR3 is CASSSETGTGLYQPQHF. CDR3 nucleotides: TGTGCCAGCAGCTCGGAGACCGGGACAGGGTTATATCAGCCCCAGCATTTT.

The genes are TRBV5-6 and TRBJ1-5; possibly TRBD1 for D (5 bases). This CDR3 is built from 14 residues. The V end was cut by 0 bases, the J end by 6 bases, with 10 bases between. In germline, CDR1 is SGHDT, CDR2 YYEEEE. CDR3 nucleotides: TGTGCCAGCAGCTTGGCTGGGGCCGGTCAGCCCCAGCATTTT. This translates into CASSLAGAGQPQHF.

The V gene is TRBV6-5, the J gene TRBJ1-1; maybe TRBD1 (5 bases). V lost 7 bases, J lost 3 bases, and 12 bases lay in between. This CDR3 has 13 amino acids. Germline CDR1 and CDR2: MNHEY and SVGAGI. The CDR3 region has the DNA TGTGCCAGCAACCGGGGAGGGGACACTGAAGCTTTCTTT. Protein: CASNRGGDTEAFF.

This chain links TRBV5-1 with TRBJ2-1, with TRBD1 identical over 10 bases. The length of the CDR3 is 15 residues. V trimming: 3 bases; J trimming: 6 bases; junction bases outside the gene matches: 6. CDR1 and CDR2 (germline): SGHRS, YFSETQ. CDR3 in DNA: TGCGCCAGCAGCTCGACGGGGACAGGGGTCAATGAGCAGTTCTTC. It is translated as CASSSTGTGVNEQFF.

The chain couples TRBV5-5 to TRBJ2-1, with TRBD2 identical over 15 bases. The germline gives CDR1 SGHKS, CDR2 YYEKEE (reference sequence). V was clipped by 2 bases and J by 3 bases; unmatched bases: 6. The CDR3 loop spans 18 amino acids. This CDR3 reads CASSFVGLAGGNYNEQFF. CDR3 DNA: TGTGCCAGCAGCTTTGTCGGACTAGCGGGAGGGAACTACAATGAGCAGTTCTTC.

The chain combines TRBV19 with TRBJ1-5; no reliable D call. Germline loops: CDR1 LNHDA, CDR2 SQIVND (reference sequence). Trimming shortened V by 5 bases and J by 6 bases, and 11 bases separated the two germline ends. CDR3 size: 13 residues. The CDR3 DNA sequence: TGTGCCAGTAGTCTAATCGGTGTTCAGCCCCAGCATTTT. Its protein is CASSLIGVQPQHF.

The V and J genes are TRBV20-1 and TRBJ2-5; no definite D call. Germline CDR1 and CDR2: DFQATT and SNEGSKA (reference sequence). The length of the CDR3 is 10 residues. The CDR3 here is CSPLRETQYF. CDR3 nucleotide sequence: TGCAGCCCCCTGCGGGAGACCCAGTACTTC.

This clone appeared a single time. V gene TRBV7-9 combines with J gene TRBJ1-2; no definite D call. The CDR3 is 14 residues long. Germline CDR1 is SEHNR and CDR2 is FQNEAQ (reference sequence). Trimming left V 1 base short and J 5 bases short, with 11 bases between. The CDR3 spells CASSLVGTLYGYTF. CDR3 coding DNA: TGTGCCAGCAGCTTAGTAGGCACACTATATGGCTACACCTTC.

This clone appeared a single time. V is TRBV9 and J is TRBJ1-1; 8 bases line up with TRBD1. The CDR3 has 14 amino acids. The J segment lost 5 bases and the V segment lost 1 base, leaving 4 bases of the junction unmatched. Germline CDR1 and CDR2: SGDLS and YYNGEE. The CDR3 spells CASSVQDRVTEAFF. CDR3 nucleotides: TGTGCCAGCAGCGTACAGGACAGGGTTACTGAAGCTTTCTTT.

V gene TRBV6-1 combines with J gene TRBJ1-5; no clear D. This CDR3 region has 15 residues. Germline V CDR1 and CDR2: MNHNS, SASEGT. V shed 1 base and J shed 1 base, with 8 bases lying between them. CDR3 DNA: TGTGCCAGCAGTGAAGTTACATACAGCAATCAGCCCCAGCATTTT. Translating it yields CASSEVTYSNQPQHF.

The chain has TRBV10-3 and TRBJ2-7, with D possibly being TRBD1 (6 bases). Germline assignment: CDR1 ENHRY and CDR2 SYGVKD. The V gene lost 5 bases and the J gene lost 5 bases, with 10 bases spanning the gap. The CDR3 sequence is 12 residues long. CDR3 in DNA: TGTGCCATCAGTCCACAGGGCCACGAGCAGTACTTC. Its translation is CAISPQGHEQYF.

This chain uses TRBV5-8 with TRBJ2-7; D is unclear. V was pared by 4 bases and J by 2 bases, with 16 bases between. The CDR3 extends over 15 amino acids. Germline-derived CDR1 and CDR2 are SGHTS and YDEGEE. As DNA, the CDR3 is TGTGCCAGCAGCCTGGACCTGGTTCGCGCCTACGAGCAGTACTTC. Translation: CASSLDLVRAYEQYF.